This T cell receptor (beta chain) was documented in a study of radiation and T cells in renal cell carcinoma. In the study overall: Nephrectomy followed 15 Gy stereotactic body radiation by 4 weeks.

Study observations and caveats: In blood, top tumor clones expanded by 2 weeks, shrinking by 4.

The time point: baseline pretreatment blood. Treatment given: 15 Gy SBRT to primary tumor, nephrectomy 4 weeks later. After SBRT, blood was collected at 2 and 4 weeks, plus baseline. This renal cell carcinoma was of the clear cell type. Repertoires were generated with immunoSEQ multiplex PCR, while TCRdb's copy carries only in-frame clones and drops some. The sample lists 150,000 or so clones; around 90% were seen once. CDR3 size: 16 residues. V lost 0 bases, J lost 3 bases, and 8 bases stayed unmatched. CDR1 is SGHNT, CDR2 YYREEE, per germline (reference sequence). On this clone: No antigen is known for it.

This receptor was identified in a woman between 65 and 79 years old with renal cell carcinoma. This chain connects TRBV5-4 to TRBJ2-7; 8 nucleotides agree with TRBD2. Specimen: blood, collected from a patient whose treatment included radiotherapy and nephrectomy. CDR3 nucleotides: TGTGCCAGCAGCTTGGCCGGGGGGGTGCTGAGCTACGAGCAGTACTTC. Its translation: CASSLAGGVLSYEQYF.